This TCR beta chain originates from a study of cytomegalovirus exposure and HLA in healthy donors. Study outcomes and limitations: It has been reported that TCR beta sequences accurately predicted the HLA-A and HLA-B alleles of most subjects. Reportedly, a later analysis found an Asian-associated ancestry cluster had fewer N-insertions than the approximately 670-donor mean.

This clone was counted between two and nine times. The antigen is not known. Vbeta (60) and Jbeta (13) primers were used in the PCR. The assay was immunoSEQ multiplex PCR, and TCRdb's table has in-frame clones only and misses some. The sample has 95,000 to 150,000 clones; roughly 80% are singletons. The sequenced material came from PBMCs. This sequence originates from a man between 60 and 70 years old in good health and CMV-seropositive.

The CDR3 DNA follows: TGCAGCGTCATACGAAGGGGGAGGGACGAAAAACTGTTTTTT. Amino acids: CSVIRRGRDEKLFF. The rearrangement joins TRBV29-1 to TRBJ1-4; D may be TRBD1 (6 bases). This CDR3 region has 14 residues. Germline assignment: CDR1 SQVTM and CDR2 ANQGSEA. Trimming removed 6 bases from V and 8 bases from J, with 19 bases in between.